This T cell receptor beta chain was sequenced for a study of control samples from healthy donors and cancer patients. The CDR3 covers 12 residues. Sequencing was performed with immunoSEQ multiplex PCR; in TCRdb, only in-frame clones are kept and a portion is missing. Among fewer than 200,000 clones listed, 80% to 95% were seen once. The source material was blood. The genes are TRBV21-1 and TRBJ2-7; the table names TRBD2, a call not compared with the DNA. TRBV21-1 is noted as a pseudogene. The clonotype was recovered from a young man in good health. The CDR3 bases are TGTGCCTCCTCGGCGGTTTCCCACGAGCAGTACTTC. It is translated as CASSAVSHEQYF.